This TCR beta chain is from a study of blood T cell repertoires in COVID-19. Overall study: Collection of acute and convalescent COVID-19 samples took place in the United States, Italy and Spain.

Assay used: immunoSEQ multiplex PCR; TCRdb lists only in-frame clones, some missing. Among 30,000 to 40,000 clones listed, around 90% were seen once. The sample holds a few counts of this clone. The sample consisted of peripheral blood. The sequence was obtained from a man aged 55 to 70 with active COVID-19.

The CDR3 DNA follows: TGCGCCAGCAGCTTGGGCTGGGGCCCTTACGAGCAGTACTTC. It encodes CASSLGWGPYEQYF. The chain joins TRBV5-1 to TRBJ2-7; TRBD1 is a possible D gene (5 bases). The V gene's germline CDR1 is SGHRS and CDR2 YFSETQ. There are 14 residues in the CDR3. Trimming took 0 bases from V and 4 from J, leaving 11 bases between them.